This entry features one T cell receptor (beta chain) sequence. Its antigen is unidentified. The CDR3 covers 12 residues. The germline V and J ends were trimmed by 0 bases and 6 bases, with 5 bases remaining between them. Looked up from germline, CDR1 is MGHDK and CDR2 is SYGVNS. The data were obtained in a study of cytomegalovirus exposure and HLA in healthy donors. Sequencing was performed with immunoSEQ multiplex PCR; in TCRdb, only in-frame clones are kept and a portion is missing. This table has more than 45,000 clones, roughly nine tenths appearing once. A roughly 130-subject validation cohort, separate from the approximately 610-subject first cohort, supplied the donors. Study results and caveats: The CMV antigen specificity of three CMV-associated chains was confirmed through in vitro analysis. There were approximately 150 TCR beta chains listed as cytomegalovirus-associated.

Sequencing used PBMCs. The sequence derives from a woman aged 25-40 years in good health and CMV-seronegative. V is TRBV25-1 and J is TRBJ1-1; no reliable D call. The CDR3 region is CASSEYLSEAFF. The CDR3 DNA is TGTGCCAGCAGTGAATACTTATCTGAAGCTTTCTTT.